This T cell receptor beta chain was recorded in a study of blood T cells in healthy people across ages. Whole-study results and caveats: Older age coincided with a roughly linear decline in TCR beta diversity per million T cells.

Then a second PCR, running about 6 to 12 cycles, was carried out with a sample-barcoded 5' primer and a J-beta primer mix. Each CDR3 protein gets one entry after TCRdb re-called the 5' RACE reads with MiXCR. This sample has around 1.7 million distinct CDR3 sequences, with approximately 28% found just once. A remark on this clonotype: Its target is not known.

The sequencing input was blood. This receptor was taken from a woman in her 30s in good health.

The CDR3, as DNA: TGTGCCAGCAGTATCATCCCCACCTCGGGCGAGCAGTACTTC. This codes for CASSIIPTSGEQYF. This sequence joins TRBV27 and TRBJ2-7; D is unresolved. The germline gives CDR1 MNHEY, CDR2 SMNVEV (reference sequence). CDR3 length: 14 amino acids. Trimming shortened V by 5 bases and J by 6 bases, and 17 bases separated the two germline ends.